The TCR beta chain under discussion was sequenced for a study of T cell responses to AZD1222 COVID-19 vaccine. On the study more broadly: The study pooled second doses at about 4 or about 12 weeks. General observations from the study: Among the donors, most were white British and more were female, and clonal diversity was possibly underestimated.

Comments on this clone: Antigen unknown.

TCRdb's copy holds only in-frame clones and misses some; the assay was immunoSEQ multiplex PCR. The data contain 150,000 to 200,000 clones, approximately 86% of them singletons. This TCR came from an adult in good health. The sample consisted of peripheral blood, taken on day 0 of AZD1222 vaccination.

Here the CDR3 DNA reads TGTGCCAGCAGCACCAGGGGCCCCGCCTACGAGCAGTACTTC. It codes for CASSTRGPAYEQYF. The chain carries TRBV11-2 and TRBJ2-7; tentative D call: TRBD1 (6 bases). V dropped 5 bases and J dropped 2 bases, with 13 bases sitting between them. This CDR3 has 14 amino acids. Germline CDR1 reads SGHAT; CDR2 reads FQNNGV.